This T cell receptor (beta chain) was recovered during a study of OX40 agonist ivuxolimab in advanced cancers. Study background: Melanoma, hepatocellular carcinoma, head and neck or renal cell cancer occurred in dose-escalation patients.

The CDR3 spans 13 residues. Germline V gene lookup returns CDR1 MNHEY and CDR2 SMNVEV (reference sequence). Trimming shortened V by 6 bases and J by 2 bases, and 11 bases separated the two germline ends. Produced via immunoSEQ multiplex PCR; TCRdb's table is partial and in-frame only. This sample has some 63,000 clones, with 80% to 90% found just once. This chain uses TRBV27 with TRBJ2-7, with D possibly being TRBD1 (6 bases). The input for sequencing was CD4+ or CD8+ T cells sorted from blood, taken in a trial of the OX40 agonist ivuxolimab. The sequence was collected from an adult with an advanced solid tumor such as melanoma, head and neck, liver or kidney cancer. The CDR3 DNA sequence: TGTGCCAGCAGGACGACAGGAGCCTACGAGCAGTACTTC. Translating it yields CASRTTGAYEQYF.